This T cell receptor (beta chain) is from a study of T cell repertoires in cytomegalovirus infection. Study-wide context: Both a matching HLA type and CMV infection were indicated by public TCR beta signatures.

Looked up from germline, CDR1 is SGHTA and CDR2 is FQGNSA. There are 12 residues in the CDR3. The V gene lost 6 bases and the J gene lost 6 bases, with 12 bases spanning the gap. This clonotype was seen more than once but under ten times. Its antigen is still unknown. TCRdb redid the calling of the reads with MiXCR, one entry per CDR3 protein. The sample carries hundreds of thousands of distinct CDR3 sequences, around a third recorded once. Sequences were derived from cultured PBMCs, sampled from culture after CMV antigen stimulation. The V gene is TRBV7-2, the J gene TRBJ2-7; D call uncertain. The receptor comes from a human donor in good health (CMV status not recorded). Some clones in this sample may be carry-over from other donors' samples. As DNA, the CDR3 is TGTGCCAGCAGTCATCTGGCAGTCGAGCAGTACTTC. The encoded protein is CASSHLAVEQYF.